This record covers a single TCR beta chain. Its antigen remains undetermined. Per-base quality was not reported, and no clone a single base away is much larger than it. This record belongs to a study of metastatic and nonmetastatic thyroid tumors (dated by TCRdb to about 2020). About the study as a whole: Repertoires from peripheral blood and from tumor or nodule tissue samples of malignant and benign thyroid patients were compared. The paper's findings and limits, for the study overall: In both blood and tumor samples, TCR beta diversity was reported to be significantly higher in malignant tumors than in benign nodules.

No treatment had been received by any patient before thyroid surgery. Using T-cell receptor beta sequencing, the study looked back at clinical samples from patients collected from the early 2010s to the late 2010s. The method was PCR. TCRdb lists the instrument as Illumina HiSeq 4000. High-throughput sequencing was used to profile the CDR3 region of the TCR beta-chain in every patient. Under the source paper's analysis protocol: CDR3 differences across clinicopathological groups were used to build a classifier for discriminating distant-metastatic papillary thyroid cancer patients. The Shannon index was used to measure repertoire diversity, and the Morisita-Horn index was used to measure how similar tumor and blood repertoires were. The raw public data were reprocessed by TCRdb itself: fastp quality trimming at Q25, MiXCR clonotype calling, in-frame beta chains only. TCRdb, not the authors, supplied the V and J calls. The sample records roughly 30,000 clones, around a sixth of which are singletons. About 7% of the sample is in the top ten clones.

The CDR3 has 12 amino acids, counting the end cysteine and phenylalanine. Only the CDR3 part of the read is kept: 36 bases, read in frame from the first base. A distance of 11 bases separates the germline ends of V and J, which lose 7 bases and 10 bases respectively. From the germline V gene, CDR1 is MNHNS and CDR2 is SASEGT. This TCR was sampled from a female donor with papillary thyroid cancer or a benign thyroid nodule (not recorded which). Some clones in this sample may be carry-over from other donors' samples. The chain is made from TRBV6-1 and TRBJ1-6, with a weak D call of TRBD1 (5 bases match). The sample comprised blood. The bases read TGTGCCAGCACAAATGGGGACTCACCCCTCCACTTT. Translated, this gives CASTNGDSPLHF.